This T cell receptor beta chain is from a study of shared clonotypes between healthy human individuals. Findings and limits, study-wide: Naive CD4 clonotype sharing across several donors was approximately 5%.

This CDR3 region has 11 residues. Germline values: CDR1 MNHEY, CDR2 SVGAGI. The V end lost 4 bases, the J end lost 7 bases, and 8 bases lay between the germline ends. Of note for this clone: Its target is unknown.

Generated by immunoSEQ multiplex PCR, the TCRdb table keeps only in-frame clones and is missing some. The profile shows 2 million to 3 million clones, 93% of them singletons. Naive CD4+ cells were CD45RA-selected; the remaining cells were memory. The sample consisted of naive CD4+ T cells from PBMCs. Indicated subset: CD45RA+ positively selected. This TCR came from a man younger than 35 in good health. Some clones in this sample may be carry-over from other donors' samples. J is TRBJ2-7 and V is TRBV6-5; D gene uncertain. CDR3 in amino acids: CASSSEREQYF. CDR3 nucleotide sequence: TGTGCCAGCAGTTCGGAACGGGAGCAGTACTTC.